The TCR beta chain under discussion was sequenced for a study of blood T cells in healthy people across ages (dated by TCRdb to the mid-2010s). Study-level background: Template switching captured roughly one uniquely barcoded TCR beta cDNA molecule per two T cells in model experiments. Four age groups were formed from the donors: young (average 16 years), middle-aged (around 40), aged (62) and long-lived (about 80). The study measured age-related changes in TCR beta repertoire diversity using deep sequencing normalized with unique cDNA molecular identifiers. The study analyzed two additional independent replicas of 1 million unique cDNA reads from the same blood draw for two donors, one aged 18 to 30 and one aged 80 or older. To avoid experimental bias, donors of different ages were distributed randomly across sequencing lanes. Here is what the overall study found, with its caveats: Compared with the aged group, more naive CD4+ T cells, fewer expanded clones and increased TCR diversity were shown by the long-lived group, suggesting age selection. As age increased, observed TCR beta diversity per million T cells dropped in a roughly linear way, and a significant reduction was already evident by age 40. Estimates of total diversity from one million sequenced T cells were regarded as lower bounds and underestimates. Bulk unsorted PBMC profiling prevented conclusive comparison of naive and antigen-experienced compartments. Observed TCR beta diversity correlated strongly with the percentage of naive T cells measured by flow cytometry. Donor CMV infection status was unknown, potentially confounding age-related changes in expanded clonotypes.

Spanning cysteine to phenylalanine, the CDR3 consists of 16 amino acids. The only DNA kept is the CDR3, 48 bases in frame from the first base. The germline V gene encodes CDR1 DFQATT and CDR2 SNEGSKA (reference sequence). To note about this clonotype: The antigen it recognizes is unknown. Base-call qualities are not available, and no considerably larger clone is one nucleotide away.

The 39 donors, aged about 6 to 100 years, were systemically healthy Caucasian individuals from Russia. Each donor gave 8 to 10 milliliters of peripheral blood, collected into EDTA-treated Vacutainer tubes. PBMCs were isolated by Ficoll-Paque density-gradient centrifugation, with at least 6 million obtained per sample. Total RNA, at least 6 micrograms per sample, was extracted from PBMCs with Trizol reagent. For every donor, an aliquot of PBMCs went through flow cytometry to measure the percentages of naive CD45RAhigh/CD27high T cells. Library preparation employed 5' RACE. Sequencing used an Illumina HiSeq 2500. The second PCR ran for about 6 to 12 cycles and used a J-beta primer mix along with a sample-barcoded 5' primer. A unique molecular identifier was introduced onto each TCR beta cDNA molecule by a template-switch 5' adaptor carrying 12 random nucleotides. At least 3 million CDR3-containing paired-end reads were obtained from each sample. All of the RNA was converted into first-strand cDNA using the Mint cDNA synthesis kit, with a TRBC-specific oligonucleotide serving as the primer. After uracil-DNA glycosylase treatment, a first 18-cycle PCR used universal primers M1SS and BC2_uni_R on all cDNA. On the study's bioinformatics: Normalization of each sample was performed by random selection of 1 million high-quality reads, each carrying a distinct molecular identifier. Instead of being binned into consensus sequences, reads with shared molecular identifiers were discarded. MiTCR, with a Q25 quality threshold and the strictest error-elimination algorithm, was used for CDR3 identification, clonotype clustering and error correction. A nonparametric unseen species model with Euler transformation was used to estimate lower-bound total TCR beta diversity. The public reads were run again by TCRdb, first through fastp at Q25 and then through MiXCR, and only productive beta chains were kept. Every CDR3 protein is listed once, alongside the most common genes and DNA of its rows. None of the V and J calls come from the authors' own analysis; TCRdb made them. A total of 1.4 million or so distinct CDR3 sequences appear in this sample, 42% of them only once. Of the sample, 4% is held by the ten largest clones.

The TCR originated in a woman under 30 in good health. The sequencing sample was made of blood. Rearrangement joined TRBV20-1 to TRBJ2-1; the central 11 bases match TRBD2. The J call may be faulty, since TRBJ2-7 better matches the DNA end. The nucleotides are TGCAGTGCTACAACTAGCGGGGGCCGCTCCTACAATGAGCAGTACTTC. Translated, it gives CSATTSGGRSYNEQYF.